A selection of T cell receptor beta chains follows, all from one sample in a study of blood T cell repertoires in COVID-19. Some clones are missing from TCRdb's copy, which holds only in-frame ones; the method was immunoSEQ multiplex PCR. This repertoire shows 170,000 or so clones, roughly 88% found once; its top ten account for roughly 2.9%. Sequences were obtained from peripheral blood. These receptors all stem from a woman aged 60-70 years with acute or convalescent COVID-19. CDR3s leave out the opening cysteine and the closing phenylalanine or tryptophan. The order of the fields is CDR3 length, J gene, V gene, CDR3 protein.

length: 13; J: TRBJ2-1; V: TRBV7-3; CDR3: ASSSGTGAYNEQF
length: 11; J: TRBJ1-6; V: TRBV7-9; CDR3: ASSRGPDWTLH
length: 14; J: TRBJ1-2; V: TRBV6-5; CDR3: ASSYSGTEPNYGYT
length: 11; J: TRBJ1-2; V: TRBV2; CDR3: ASGGTSEGGYT
length: 12; J: TRBJ1-4; V: TRBV5-1; CDR3: ASSPGDTNEKLF
length: 11; J: TRBJ1-1; V: TRBV15; CDR3: ATSFLLRAEAF
length: 14; J: TRBJ2-2; V: TRBV19; CDR3: ASTLGTVALPGELF
length: 14; J: TRBJ2-5; V: TRBV7-6; CDR3: ASSLVSPGLEETQY
length: 13; J: TRBJ1-2; V: TRBV6-5; CDR3: ASRSRRGSNYGYT
length: 11; J: TRBJ1-1; V: TRBV6-1; CDR3: ASSEAGGSEAF
length: 13; J: TRBJ1-3; V: TRBV25-1; CDR3: ASSGRTRGWNTIY
length: 12; J: TRBJ2-1; V: TRBV9; CDR3: ASSVVSFSDEQF
length: 16; J: TRBJ2-7; V: TRBV29-1; CDR3: SVEGPGTGGDGYYEQY
length: 11; J: TRBJ1-5; V: TRBV7-8; CDR3: ASSLVEDRAQH
length: 12; J: TRBJ2-3; V: TRBV4-2; CDR3: ASSQGTSGDTQY
length: 12; J: TRBJ1-1; V: TRBV5-1; CDR3: ASSFEGGNTEAF
length: 12; J: TRBJ1-2; V: TRBV4-3; CDR3: ASSQEQGAGGYT
length: 12; J: TRBJ2-7; V: TRBV7-2; CDR3: ASSSQGVSYEQY
length: 14; J: TRBJ1-4; V: TRBV19; CDR3: ASSHKGQPTNEKLF
length: 13; J: TRBJ1-5; V: TRBV6-6; CDR3: ASSWNRGGNQPQH
length: 14; J: TRBJ2-1; V: TRBV5-1; CDR3: ASSTQPSNPPNEQF
length: 13; J: TRBJ2-7; V: TRBV14; CDR3: ASSRHRTGAYEQY
length: 10; J: TRBJ1-2; V: TRBV19; CDR3: ASSLGGYGYT
length: 17; J: TRBJ1-2; V: TRBV12-5; CDR3: ASGFQPRGVGSGHYGYT
length: 16; J: TRBJ2-3; V: TRBV9; CDR3: ASSTGTSGDTSTDTQY
length: 13; J: TRBJ1-5; V: TRBV11-2; CDR3: ASSISTGSNQPQH
length: 13; J: TRBJ2-3; V: TRBV28; CDR3: ASSPPRAFTDTQY
length: 10; J: TRBJ1-1; V: TRBV18; CDR3: ASSPLPGDST
length: 10; J: TRBJ2-1; V: TRBV10-3; CDR3: AIRSEVDEQF
length: 13; J: TRBJ1-5; V: TRBV2; CDR3: ASSATGFENQPQH
length: 14; J: TRBJ2-3; V: TRBV15; CDR3: ATSRDGLASTDTQY
length: 11; J: TRBJ2-5; V: TRBV7-2; CDR3: ASSPSGQETQY
length: 14; J: TRBJ1-3; V: TRBV7-8; CDR3: ASSKGTGPSGNTIY
length: 15; J: TRBJ2-4; V: TRBV11-1; CDR3: ASSLARGTLAKNIQY
length: 16; J: TRBJ2-5; V: TRBV9; CDR3: ASSAQSPGLAGEETQY
length: 11; J: TRBJ1-1; V: TRBV5-4; CDR3: ASSFMEQGAAF
length: 14; J: TRBJ1-2; V: TRBV16; CDR3: ASSQSPTGANYGYT
length: 12; J: TRBJ2-1; V: TRBV29-1; CDR3: SVVGSSSYNEQF
length: 11; J: TRBJ1-2; V: TRBV19; CDR3: ASSAGSNYGYT
length: 14; J: TRBJ2-5; V: TRBV4-2; CDR3: ASSQAGLAGGETQY
length: 13; J: TRBJ2-6; V: TRBV6-5; CDR3: ASKEGGSGANVLT
length: 9; J: TRBJ2-5; V: TRBV11-2; CDR3: ASSLQETQY
length: 12; J: TRBJ2-2; V: TRBV5-1; CDR3: ASSEGHYTGELF
length: 11; J: TRBJ1-5; V: TRBV19; CDR3: ASNRDRNQPQH
length: 13; J: TRBJ2-5; V: TRBV2; CDR3: ASRPSGTSGETQY
length: 14; J: TRBJ2-1; V: TRBV11-2; CDR3: ASQRTSLSSYNEQF
length: 11; J: TRBJ2-1; V: TRBV11-3; CDR3: ASSRIRGDEQF
length: 11; J: TRBJ2-2; V: TRBV7-2; CDR3: ASRNRGPGELF
length: 12; J: TRBJ1-1; V: TRBV19; CDR3: ASSIGPLGSEAF
length: 13; J: TRBJ1-2; V: TRBV30; CDR3: AWRPSLRTGDGYT